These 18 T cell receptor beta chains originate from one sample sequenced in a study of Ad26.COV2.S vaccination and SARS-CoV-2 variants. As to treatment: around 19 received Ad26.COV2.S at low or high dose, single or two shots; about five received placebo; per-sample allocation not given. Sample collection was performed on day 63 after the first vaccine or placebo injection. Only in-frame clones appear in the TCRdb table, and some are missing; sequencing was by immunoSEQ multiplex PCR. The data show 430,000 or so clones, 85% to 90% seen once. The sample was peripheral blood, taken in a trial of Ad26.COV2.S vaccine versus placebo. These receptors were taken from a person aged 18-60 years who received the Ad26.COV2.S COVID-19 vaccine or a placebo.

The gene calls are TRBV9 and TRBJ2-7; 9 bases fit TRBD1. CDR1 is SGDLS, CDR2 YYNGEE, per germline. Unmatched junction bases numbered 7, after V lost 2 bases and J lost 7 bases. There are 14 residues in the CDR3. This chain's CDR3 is CASSVGQGTGEQYF. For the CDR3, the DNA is TGTGCCAGCAGCGTGGGACAGGGAACGGGGGAGCAGTACTTC.

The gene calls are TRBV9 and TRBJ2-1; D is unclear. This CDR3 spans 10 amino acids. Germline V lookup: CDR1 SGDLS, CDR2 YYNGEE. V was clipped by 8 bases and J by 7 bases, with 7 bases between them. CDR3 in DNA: TGTGCCAGGAGGTCGAATGAGCAGTTCTTC. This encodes CARRSNEQFF.

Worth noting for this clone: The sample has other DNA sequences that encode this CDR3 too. CDR3: CASSLGVGEQFF. CDR3 sequence (DNA): TGTGCCAGCAGCTTAGGTGTCGGTGAGCAGTTCTTC. V usage is TRBV7-3 and J usage is TRBJ2-1; no clear D gene. The CDR3 totals 12 residues. The germline V gene encodes CDR1 SGHTA and CDR2 FQGTGA. V lost 2 bases and J lost 9, with 8 bases in between.

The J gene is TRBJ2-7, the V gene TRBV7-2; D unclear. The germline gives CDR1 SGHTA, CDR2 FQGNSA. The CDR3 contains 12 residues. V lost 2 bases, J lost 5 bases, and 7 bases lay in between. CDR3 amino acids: CASSLIRHEQYV. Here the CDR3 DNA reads TGTGCCAGCAGCTTAATAAGACACGAGCAGTACGTC.

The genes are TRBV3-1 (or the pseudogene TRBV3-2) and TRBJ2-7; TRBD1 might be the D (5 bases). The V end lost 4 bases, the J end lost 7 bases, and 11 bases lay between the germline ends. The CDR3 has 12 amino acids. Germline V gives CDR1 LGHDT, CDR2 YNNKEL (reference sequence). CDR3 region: CASSPLGEEQYF. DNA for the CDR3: TGTGCCAGCAGCCCCCTAGGGGAAGAGCAGTACTTC.

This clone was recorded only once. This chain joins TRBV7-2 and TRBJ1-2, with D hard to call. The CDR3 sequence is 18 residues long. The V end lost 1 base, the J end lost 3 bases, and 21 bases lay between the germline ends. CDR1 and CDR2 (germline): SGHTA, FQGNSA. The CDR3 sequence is CASSLGVQRGPRDYGYTF. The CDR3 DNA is TGTGCCAGCAGCTTAGGGGTACAAAGAGGACCCCGCGACTATGGCTACACCTTC.

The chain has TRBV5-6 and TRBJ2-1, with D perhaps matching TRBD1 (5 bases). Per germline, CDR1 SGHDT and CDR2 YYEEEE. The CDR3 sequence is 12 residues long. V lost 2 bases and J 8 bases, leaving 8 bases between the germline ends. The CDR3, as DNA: TGTGCCAGCAGCTTTGACAGAGATGAGCAGTTCTTC. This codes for CASSFDRDEQFF.

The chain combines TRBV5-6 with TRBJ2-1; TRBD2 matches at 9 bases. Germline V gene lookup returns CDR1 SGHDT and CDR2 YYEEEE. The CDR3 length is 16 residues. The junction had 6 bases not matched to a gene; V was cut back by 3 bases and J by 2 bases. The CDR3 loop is CASSSRGGVPYNEQFF. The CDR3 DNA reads TGTGCCAGCAGCTCCCGCGGGGGGGTCCCCTACAATGAGCAGTTCTTC.

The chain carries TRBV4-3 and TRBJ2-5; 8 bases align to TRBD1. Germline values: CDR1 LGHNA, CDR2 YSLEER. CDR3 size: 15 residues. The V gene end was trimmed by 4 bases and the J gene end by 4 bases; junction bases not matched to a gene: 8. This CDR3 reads CASSPAGGRGETQYF. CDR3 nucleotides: TGCGCCAGCAGCCCTGCAGGGGGCAGGGGAGAGACCCAGTACTTC.

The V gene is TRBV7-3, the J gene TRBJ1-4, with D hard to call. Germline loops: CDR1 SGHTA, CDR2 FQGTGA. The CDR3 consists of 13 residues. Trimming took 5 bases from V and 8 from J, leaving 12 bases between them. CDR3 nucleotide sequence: TGTGCCAGCAGCGCCTCCATAGGGGAAAAACTGTTTTTT. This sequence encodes CASSASIGEKLFF.

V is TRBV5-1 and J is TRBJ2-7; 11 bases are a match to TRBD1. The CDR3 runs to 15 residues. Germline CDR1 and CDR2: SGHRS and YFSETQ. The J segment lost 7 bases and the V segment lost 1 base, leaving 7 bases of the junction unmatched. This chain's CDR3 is CASSLFRTGGGEQYF. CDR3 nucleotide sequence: TGCGCCAGCAGCTTGTTCCGGACAGGGGGCGGTGAGCAGTACTTC.

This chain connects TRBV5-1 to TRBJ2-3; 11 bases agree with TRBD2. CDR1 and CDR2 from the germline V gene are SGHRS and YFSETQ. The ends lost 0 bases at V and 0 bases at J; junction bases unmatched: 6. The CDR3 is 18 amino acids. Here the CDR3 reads CASSLATSGAFSTDTQYF. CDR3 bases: TGCGCCAGCAGCTTGGCGACTAGCGGGGCGTTTAGCACAGATACGCAGTATTTT.

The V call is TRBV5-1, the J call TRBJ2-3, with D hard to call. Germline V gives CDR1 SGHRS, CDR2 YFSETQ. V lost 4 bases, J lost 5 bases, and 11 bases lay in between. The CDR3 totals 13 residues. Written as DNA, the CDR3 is TGCGCCAGCAGCCCCCCTTTTTTAGATACGCAGTATTTT. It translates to CASSPPFLDTQYF.

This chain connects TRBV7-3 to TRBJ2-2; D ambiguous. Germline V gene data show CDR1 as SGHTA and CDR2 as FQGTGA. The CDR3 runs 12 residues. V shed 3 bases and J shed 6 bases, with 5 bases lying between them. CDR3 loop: CASSFSAGELFF. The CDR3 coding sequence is TGTGCCAGCAGCTTTTCAGCCGGGGAGCTGTTTTTT.

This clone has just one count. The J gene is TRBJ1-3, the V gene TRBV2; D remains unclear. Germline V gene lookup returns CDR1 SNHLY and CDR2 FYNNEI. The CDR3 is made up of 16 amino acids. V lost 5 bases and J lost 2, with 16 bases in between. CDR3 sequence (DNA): TGTGCCAGCAGTCTGACAAGGGCCGGTACTGGAAACACCATATATTTT. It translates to CASSLTRAGTGNTIYF.

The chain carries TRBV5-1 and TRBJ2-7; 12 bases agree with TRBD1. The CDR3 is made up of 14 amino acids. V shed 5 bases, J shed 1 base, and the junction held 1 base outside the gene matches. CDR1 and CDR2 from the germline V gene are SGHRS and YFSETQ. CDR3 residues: CASRGQGASYEQYF. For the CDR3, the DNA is TGCGCCAGCAGGGGACAGGGGGCATCCTACGAGCAGTACTTC.

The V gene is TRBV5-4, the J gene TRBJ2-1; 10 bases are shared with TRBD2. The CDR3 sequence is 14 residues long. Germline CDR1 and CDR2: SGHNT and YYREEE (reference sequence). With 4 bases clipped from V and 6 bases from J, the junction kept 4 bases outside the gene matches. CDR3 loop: CASSARTSGNEQFF. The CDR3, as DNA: TGTGCCAGCAGCGCCCGGACTAGCGGCAATGAGCAGTTCTTC.

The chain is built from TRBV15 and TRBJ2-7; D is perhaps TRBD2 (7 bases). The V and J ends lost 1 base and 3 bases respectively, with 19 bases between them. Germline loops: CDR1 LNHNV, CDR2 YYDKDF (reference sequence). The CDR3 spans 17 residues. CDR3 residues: CATSRGKGEGLFYEQYV. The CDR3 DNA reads TGTGCCACCAGCAGAGGGAAGGGGGAGGGCCTTTTCTACGAGCAGTACGTC.